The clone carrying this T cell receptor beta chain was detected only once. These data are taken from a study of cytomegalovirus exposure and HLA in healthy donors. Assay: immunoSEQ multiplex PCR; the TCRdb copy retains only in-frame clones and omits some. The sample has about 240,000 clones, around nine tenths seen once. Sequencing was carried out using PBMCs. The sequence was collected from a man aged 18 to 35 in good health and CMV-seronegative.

The CDR3 DNA follows: TGTGCCAGCAGACTCCAACAAGCCGACAGGTTGAAGGAGCTGTTTTTT. This gives the protein CASRLQQADRLKELFF. The chain joins TRBV16 to TRBJ2-2; a possible D gene is TRBD1 (6 bases). Looked up from germline, CDR1 is KGHSY and CDR2 is FQNENV. Trimming removed 6 bases from V and 10 bases from J, with 24 bases in between. The CDR3 covers 16 residues. The complete variable domain, with remaining parts taken from reference TRBV16 and TRBJ2-2, reads GEEVAQTPKHLVRGEGQKAKLYCAPIKGHSYVFWYQQVLKNEFKFLISFQNENVFDETGMPKERFSAKCLPNSPCSLEIQATKLEDSAVYFCASRLQQADRLKELFFGEGSRLTVL.